Listed below are T cell receptor beta chains from one sample, sequenced in a study of T cells in Graves' hyperthyroidism and ophthalmopathy. TCRdb passed the multiplex PCR reads through MiXCR, listing each CDR3 protein once. Of some 740,000 distinct CDR3 sequences listed, about 15% are singletons. Sequences were obtained from blood. The receptors come from a young woman with Graves' hyperthyroidism. CDR3s include the opening cysteine and the closing phenylalanine or tryptophan. Each record gives: J gene, D gene, clone size, V gene, CDR3 protein, CDR3 DNA. D genes are given only for firm matches. Some rows have no size entry. The others give once, few or many, or a class for an expanded clone.

TRBJ2-7	TRBD2	many	TRBV7-9	CASSLAGGPVREQYF	TGTGCCAGCAGCTTGGCGGGAGGCCCGGTGCGGGAGCAGTACTTC
TRBJ2-3	TRBD2	.	TRBV28	CASSESGGLAVSGTQYF	TGTGCCAGCAGCGAGAGCGGGGGACTAGCGGTGAGCGGGACGCAGTATTTT
TRBJ2-2	TRBD2	.	TRBV20-1	CSARGLAGLGELFF	TGCAGTGCAAGGGGACTAGCGGGATTGGGGGAGCTGTTTTTT
TRBJ2-5	.	many	TRBV2	CASSAQPGHRETQYF	TGTGCCAGCAGTGCCCAGCCAGGACACCGGGAGACCCAGTACTTC
TRBJ2-7	TRBD2	many	TRBV4-3	CASSQDPSGYEQYF	TGCGCCAGCAGCCAAGATCCTAGCGGCTACGAGCAGTACTTC
TRBJ1-1	.	many	TRBV19	CASSIDGMNTEAFF	TGTGCCAGTAGTATAGACGGCATGAACACTGAAGCTTTCTTT
TRBJ2-6	TRBD2	few	TRBV15	CASENKLAGAGANVLTF	TGTGCCTCAGAGAACAAACTAGCGGGAGCTGGGGCCAACGTCCTGACTTTC
TRBJ1-1	.	.	TRBV28	CASSSSQHTEAFF	TGTGCCAGCAGTTCCTCCCAACACACTGAAGCTTTCTTT
TRBJ2-3	TRBD2	.	TRBV10-3	CAISESGLAVIGTDTQYF	TGTGCCATCAGTGAGTCGGGCCTAGCGGTTATAGGGACAGATACGCAGTATTTT
TRBJ2-7	TRBD2	few	TRBV20-1	CSASLSGSGQYEQYF	TGCAGTGCGAGCCTTAGCGGGAGTGGACAATACGAGCAGTACTTC
TRBJ1-1	.	few	TRBV11-3	CASSLEGSLRGAENTEAFF	TGTGCCAGCAGCTTGGAAGGAAGCCTTAGGGGCGCTGAGAACACTGAAGCTTTCTTT
TRBJ2-7	.	many	TRBV3-1	CASSSLNYEQYF	TGTGCCAGCAGCTCCCTCAACTACGAGCAGTACTTC
TRBJ1-3	TRBD1	many	TRBV29-1	CSVEATGGISSEWIGNTIYF	TGCAGCGTTGAGGCTACAGGGGGCATCAGTTCAGAATGGATTGGAAACACCATATATTTT
TRBJ2-3	.	many	TRBV20-1	CSATENQGVVTDTQYF	TGCAGTGCTACAGAGAACCAGGGAGTAGTCACAGATACGCAGTATTTT
TRBJ2-7	TRBD1	many	TRBV20-1	CSPARPGTANYEQYF	TGCAGTCCTGCCCGTCCCGGGACAGCCAACTACGAGCAGTACTTC
TRBJ2-3	TRBD2	many	TRBV18	CASSSTSGRPTDTQYF	TGTGCCAGCTCATCGACTAGCGGGAGGCCCACAGATACGCAGTATTTT
TRBJ2-7	.	few	TRBV7-2	CASRRRALEGIYEQYF	TGTGCCAGCAGACGTCGGGCTCTAGAGGGAATCTACGAGCAGTACTTC
TRBJ2-1	TRBD1	many	TRBV6-1	CASSFTGQGVVNSYNEQFF	TGTGCCAGCAGTTTCACGGGGCAGGGGGTTGTTAACTCCTACAATGAGCAGTTCTTC
TRBJ2-5	.	.	TRBV9	CASSHRLGLLETQYF	TGTGCCAGCAGCCACAGACTAGGGCTTCTAGAGACCCAGTACTTC
TRBJ1-6	.	.	TRBV7-3	CASSLRGFGSPLHF	TGTGCCAGCAGCTTGAGGGGTTTCGGGTCACCCCTCCACTTT
TRBJ1-5	.	many	TRBV28	CASNSRQVNQPQHF	TGTGCCAGCAATTCGCGACAGGTCAATCAGCCCCAGCATTTT
TRBJ2-7	.	.	TRBV20-1	CSASPTYQGLYEQYF	TGCAGTGCTAGCCCAACCTACCAGGGTCTCTACGAGCAGTACTTC
TRBJ1-2	TRBD1	.	TRBV28	CASRPGQGIEGYTF	TGTGCCAGCAGACCGGGACAGGGTATAGAAGGCTACACCTTC
TRBJ2-7	TRBD2	many	TRBV3-1	CASSQGPYSGRAYEQYF	TGTGCCAGCAGCCAAGGACCCTATAGCGGGAGGGCCTACGAGCAGTACTTC
TRBJ2-3	.	many	TRBV7-9	CASSFSAVTDTQYF	TGTGCCAGCAGCTTTAGTGCAGTCACAGATACGCAGTATTTT
TRBJ2-3	.	.	TRBV27	CASSLSRSLDTQYF	TGTGCCAGCAGTTTATCCAGAAGCTTAGATACGCAGTATTTT
TRBJ1-4	TRBD1	many	TRBV6-1	CASRRQGLGYEKLFF	TGTGCCAGCAGGAGACAGGGCTTAGGTTATGAAAAACTGTTTTTT
TRBJ2-7	.	many	TRBV11-2	CASLGRGYEQYF	TGTGCCAGCCTTGGACGGGGGTACGAGCAGTACTTC
TRBJ1-2	TRBD1	.	TRBV5-4	CASSIGQGAVEGYTF	TGTGCCAGCAGCATCGGACAGGGGGCAGTCGAGGGCTACACCTTC
TRBJ1-1	.	many	TRBV7-3	CASSWGARTEAFF	TGTGCCAGCAGCTGGGGGGCGCGGACTGAAGCTTTCTTT
TRBJ2-5	.	few	TRBV29-1	CSVEGLWGRGQETQYF	TGCAGCGTTGAAGGCCTCTGGGGGAGGGGGCAAGAGACCCAGTACTTC
TRBJ1-2	.	many	TRBV6-5	CASSYAPHGSNYGYTF	TGTGCCAGCAGTTACGCCCCTCATGGATCTAACTATGGCTACACCTTC
TRBJ2-5	.	many	TRBV7-9	CASSRKQGRGQETQYF	TGTGCCAGCAGCCGTAAACAGGGTAGGGGGCAAGAGACCCAGTACTTC
TRBJ2-4	.	many	TRBV24-1	CATSDWAGVQYF	TGTGCCACCAGTGATTGGGCAGGGGTTCAGTACTTC
TRBJ2-1	.	.	TRBV3-1	CASSQDQIGGADYREQFF	TGTGCCAGCAGCCAAGACCAAATTGGGGGGGCGGATTACCGTGAGCAGTTCTTC
TRBJ1-5	.	many	TRBV2	CASSGGGHQPQHF	TGTGCCAGCAGTGGGGGAGGTCATCAGCCCCAGCATTTT
TRBJ2-7	TRBD1	.	TRBV11-2	CASSLESDRISYEQYF	TGTGCCAGCAGCTTAGAATCGGACAGGATAAGCTACGAGCAGTACTTC
TRBJ2-1	.	many	TRBV11-2	CASSSAIAIYNEQFF	TGTGCCAGCAGCTCCGCGATCGCTATTTACAATGAGCAGTTCTTC
TRBJ2-7	.	many	TRBV28	CASSSAGPRKAYEQYF	TGTGCCAGCAGTTCCGCGGGTCCCAGGAAGGCCTACGAGCAGTACTTC
TRBJ2-3	.	many	TRBV7-3	CASSFSMLTDTQYF	TGTGCCAGCAGCTTCAGCATGTTAACAGATACGCAGTATTTT
TRBJ2-1	.	.	TRBV6-2/TRBV6-3	CASSRHRVDGAKGHNYNEQFF	TGTGCCAGCAGCCGACACCGCGTGGACGGGGCCAAAGGGCACAACTACAATGAGCAGTTCTTC
TRBJ2-1	.	.	TRBV12-3/TRBV12-4	CASSLARRDPYNEQFF	TGTGCCAGCAGTTTAGCGCGAAGGGACCCCTACAATGAGCAGTTCTTC
TRBJ1-1	.	.	TRBV7-9	CAISLRVMNTEAFF	TGTGCCATCAGCTTGAGGGTGATGAACACTGAAGCTTTCTTT
TRBJ2-5	.	few	TRBV4-1	CASSPLVYEETQYF	TGCGCCAGCAGCCCCCTAGTTTACGAAGAGACCCAGTACTTC
TRBJ2-2	TRBD2	many	TRBV11-3	CASSSERTSGPKGGELFF	TGTGCCAGCAGCTCCGAGAGGACTAGCGGACCTAAGGGCGGGGAGCTGTTTTTT
TRBJ2-5	TRBD1	few	TRBV2	CASSVGRGPEETQYF	TGTGCCAGCTCCGTTGGTAGGGGGCCTGAGGAGACCCAGTACTTC
TRBJ2-3	.	many	TRBV20-1	CSAPGASGTDTQYF	TGCAGTGCCCCCGGGGCTAGCGGCACAGATACGCAGTATTTT
TRBJ2-7	TRBD1	.	TRBV6-2/TRBV6-3	CASSYSIAWTGEQYF	TGTGCCAGCAGTTACTCGATCGCCTGGACAGGAGAGCAGTACTTC
TRBJ2-5	TRBD1	.	TRBV20-1	CSARTGAVETQYF	TGCAGTGCAAGGACAGGGGCGGTAGAGACCCAGTACTTC
TRBJ1-4	.	few	TRBV6-1	CASSETPSYTPTNEKLFF	TGTGCCAGCAGTGAAACCCCAAGTTACACCCCAACTAATGAAAAACTGTTTTTT
TRBJ1-2	TRBD1	.	TRBV20-1	CSARETGGGYGYTF	TGCAGTGCTAGAGAGACAGGGGGCGGCTATGGCTACACCTTC
TRBJ1-3	.	few	TRBV7-9	CASTRVSGNTIYF	TGTGCCAGCACTCGAGTCTCTGGAAACACCATATATTTT
TRBJ2-5	TRBD2	many	TRBV24-1	CATSGGSGGGPETQYF	TGTGCCACCAGTGGCGGGAGCGGGGGAGGACCAGAGACCCAGTACTTC